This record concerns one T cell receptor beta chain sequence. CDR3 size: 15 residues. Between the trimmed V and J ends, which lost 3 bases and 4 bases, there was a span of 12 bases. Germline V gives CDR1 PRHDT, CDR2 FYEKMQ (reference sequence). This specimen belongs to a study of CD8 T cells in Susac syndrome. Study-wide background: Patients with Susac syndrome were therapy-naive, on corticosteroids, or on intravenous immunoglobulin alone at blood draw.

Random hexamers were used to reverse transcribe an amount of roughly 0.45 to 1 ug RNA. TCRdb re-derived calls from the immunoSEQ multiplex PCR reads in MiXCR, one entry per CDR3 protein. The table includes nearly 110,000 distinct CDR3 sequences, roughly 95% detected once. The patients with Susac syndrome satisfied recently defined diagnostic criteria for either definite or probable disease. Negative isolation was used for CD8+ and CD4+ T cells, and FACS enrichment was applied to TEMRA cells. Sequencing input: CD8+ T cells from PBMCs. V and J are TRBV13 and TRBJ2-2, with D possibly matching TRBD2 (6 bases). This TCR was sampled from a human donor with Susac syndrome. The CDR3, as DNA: TGTGCCAGCAGCTTGGTAGCGGTGACCACCGGGGAGCTGTTTTTT. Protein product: CASSLVAVTTGELFF.